These T cell receptor beta chains were read from a single sample in a study of spatial heterogeneity in lung cancer. TCRdb re-called the 5' RACE reads through MiXCR, storing one row per CDR3 protein. The sample carries some 83,000 distinct CDR3 sequences, approximately 20% recorded once. Sequenced material: PBMCs, taken at surgery. The receptors were gathered from a male donor with early-stage non-small cell lung cancer. Both conserved end residues are part of each CDR3. D genes are given only for firm matches. Where a row states a size, it is once, few, many or the class of an expanded clone; other rows omit it.

d_call: TRBD1; v_call: TRBV7-6; clone_size: .; j_call: TRBJ2-7; cdr3_aa: CASSAGTGGTDEQYF; cdr3_nt: TGTGCCAGCAGCGCCGGGACAGGGGGTACGGACGAGCAGTACTTC
d_call: .; v_call: TRBV20-1; clone_size: few; j_call: TRBJ2-1; cdr3_aa: CSARTARAHEQFF; cdr3_nt: TGCAGTGCCCGGACGGCCCGTGCCCATGAGCAGTTCTTC
d_call: .; v_call: TRBV20-1; clone_size: .; j_call: TRBJ2-3; cdr3_aa: CSARKGYTDTQYF; cdr3_nt: TGCAGTGCTAGGAAGGGCTACACAGATACGCAGTATTTT
d_call: .; v_call: TRBV7-6; clone_size: few; j_call: TRBJ2-3; cdr3_aa: CASSRGLGTDTQYF; cdr3_nt: TGTGCCAGCAGCCGTGGCCTGGGGACAGATACGCAGTATTTT
d_call: .; v_call: TRBV3-1; clone_size: .; j_call: TRBJ1-2; cdr3_aa: CASSQEGEAYGYTF; cdr3_nt: TGTGCCAGCAGCCAAGAGGGGGAAGCCTATGGCTACACCTTC
d_call: .; v_call: TRBV21-1; clone_size: few; j_call: TRBJ2-1; cdr3_aa: CASSLLRHYEQFF; cdr3_nt: TGTGCCAGCAGCCTCCTGCGTCATTATGAGCAGTTCTTC
d_call: TRBD2; v_call: TRBV2; clone_size: .; j_call: TRBJ2-1; cdr3_aa: CASREGTSGKGRNEQFF; cdr3_nt: TGTGCCAGCAGGGAAGGGACTAGCGGGAAGGGGAGAAATGAGCAGTTCTTC
d_call: .; v_call: TRBV29-1; clone_size: .; j_call: TRBJ2-1; cdr3_aa: CSVDDRRTYNEQFF; cdr3_nt: TGCAGCGTTGACGACAGGAGGACCTACAATGAGCAGTTCTTC
d_call: .; v_call: TRBV29-1; clone_size: medium-sized; j_call: TRBJ2-7; cdr3_aa: CSVASTRQYF; cdr3_nt: TGCAGCGTTGCTTCGACAAGGCAGTACTTC
d_call: .; v_call: TRBV3-1; clone_size: .; j_call: TRBJ2-3; cdr3_aa: CASSQDRRGTQYF; cdr3_nt: TGTGCCAGCAGCCAAGATAGGAGGGGTACGCAGTATTTT
d_call: .; v_call: TRBV29-1; clone_size: many; j_call: TRBJ2-5; cdr3_aa: CSDGPSYQETQYF; cdr3_nt: TGCAGCGACGGACCCTCGTACCAAGAGACCCAGTACTTC
d_call: .; v_call: TRBV20-1; clone_size: .; j_call: TRBJ1-2; cdr3_aa: CSAPGPEERGYTF; cdr3_nt: TGCAGTGCTCCCGGCCCCGAGGAGCGTGGCTACACCTTC
d_call: .; v_call: TRBV5-8; clone_size: .; j_call: TRBJ2-1; cdr3_aa: CASSYQGANEQFF; cdr3_nt: TGTGCCAGCAGCTACCAAGGGGCCAATGAGCAGTTCTTC
d_call: TRBD2; v_call: TRBV29-1; clone_size: few; j_call: TRBJ2-5; cdr3_aa: CSGNPSGGAGETQYF; cdr3_nt: TGCAGCGGGAACCCTAGCGGGGGGGCCGGTGAGACCCAGTACTTC
d_call: TRBD2; v_call: TRBV6-5; clone_size: .; j_call: TRBJ2-3; cdr3_aa: CASHSGRAGTDTQYF; cdr3_nt: TGTGCCAGCCATAGCGGGAGGGCCGGCACAGATACGCAGTATTTT
d_call: TRBD1; v_call: TRBV5-1; clone_size: .; j_call: TRBJ2-7; cdr3_aa: CASSPIPGQGGNEQYF; cdr3_nt: TGCGCCAGCAGCCCGATCCCGGGACAGGGGGGTAACGAGCAGTACTTC
d_call: .; v_call: TRBV6-5; clone_size: .; j_call: TRBJ2-7; cdr3_aa: CASSTTGKTVSSYEQYF; cdr3_nt: TGTGCCAGCAGCACTACCGGCAAGACGGTTAGCTCCTACGAGCAGTACTTC
d_call: TRBD2; v_call: TRBV27; clone_size: few; j_call: TRBJ2-7; cdr3_aa: CASRVAGGLEQYF; cdr3_nt: TGTGCCAGCAGGGTAGCGGGAGGCCTTGAGCAGTACTTC
d_call: .; v_call: TRBV20-1; clone_size: .; j_call: TRBJ2-1; cdr3_aa: CSAREGRQIGEQFF; cdr3_nt: TGCAGTGCTAGAGAGGGTAGGCAGATCGGGGAGCAGTTCTTC
d_call: TRBD1; v_call: TRBV7-2; clone_size: few; j_call: TRBJ2-7; cdr3_aa: CASSSRQGAGEQYF; cdr3_nt: TGTGCCAGCAGCTCCCGACAGGGGGCGGGAGAGCAGTACTTC
d_call: .; v_call: TRBV20-1; clone_size: .; j_call: TRBJ1-1; cdr3_aa: CSARVGHMNTEAFF; cdr3_nt: TGCAGTGCTAGAGTGGGACACATGAACACTGAAGCTTTCTTT
d_call: .; v_call: TRBV7-2; clone_size: .; j_call: TRBJ1-6; cdr3_aa: CASTPGGFHNSPLHF; cdr3_nt: TGTGCCAGCACCCCCGGGGGTTTCCATAATTCACCCCTCCACTTT
d_call: TRBD1; v_call: TRBV29-1; clone_size: .; j_call: TRBJ1-1; cdr3_aa: CSFQTGLNTEAFF; cdr3_nt: TGCAGCTTCCAGACAGGGTTGAACACTGAAGCTTTCTTT
d_call: .; v_call: TRBV29-1; clone_size: few; j_call: TRBJ1-4; cdr3_aa: CSNRDGNEKLFF; cdr3_nt: TGCAGTAACCGGGACGGGAATGAAAAACTGTTTTTT
d_call: TRBD1; v_call: TRBV6-6; clone_size: .; j_call: TRBJ1-1; cdr3_aa: CASQDRTMVMNTEAFF; cdr3_nt: TGTGCCAGCCAGGACAGGACTATGGTTATGAACACTGAAGCTTTCTTT
d_call: .; v_call: TRBV27; clone_size: .; j_call: TRBJ1-2; cdr3_aa: CASSFGGLNGYTF; cdr3_nt: TGTGCCAGCAGTTTCGGGGGGCTTAATGGCTACACCTTC
d_call: .; v_call: TRBV10-3; clone_size: .; j_call: TRBJ1-1; cdr3_aa: CAISDPEGMNTEAFF; cdr3_nt: TGTGCCATCAGTGACCCGGAAGGAATGAACACTGAAGCTTTCTTT
d_call: TRBD2; v_call: TRBV20-1; clone_size: .; j_call: TRBJ2-7; cdr3_aa: CSAGGVASGRGPLEQYF; cdr3_nt: TGCAGTGCGGGAGGAGTGGCTAGCGGGAGAGGTCCCCTCGAGCAGTACTTC
d_call: .; v_call: TRBV24-1; clone_size: .; j_call: TRBJ2-3; cdr3_aa: CATSSTSTDTQYF; cdr3_nt: TGTGCCACTAGTAGCACTAGCACAGATACGCAGTATTTT
d_call: TRBD1; v_call: TRBV5-1; clone_size: .; j_call: TRBJ1-4; cdr3_aa: CASSLAWTGDGGKLFF; cdr3_nt: TGCGCCAGCAGCTTGGCTTGGACAGGGGATGGCGGAAAACTGTTTTTT
d_call: TRBD2; v_call: TRBV6-1; clone_size: .; j_call: TRBJ2-1; cdr3_aa: CASSRLAGSRDEQFF; cdr3_nt: TGTGCCAGCAGTCGACTAGCGGGGTCTCGCGATGAGCAGTTCTTC
d_call: .; v_call: TRBV28; clone_size: many; j_call: TRBJ2-7; cdr3_aa: CASSPRSGGFSYEQYF; cdr3_nt: TGTGCCAGCAGTCCCCGGAGTGGAGGGTTTTCCTACGAGCAGTACTTC
d_call: .; v_call: TRBV7-6; clone_size: .; j_call: TRBJ1-5; cdr3_aa: CASSFGTGYTSNQPQHF; cdr3_nt: TGTGCCAGCAGCTTCGGTACAGGGTACACGAGCAATCAGCCCCAGCATTTT
d_call: TRBD2; v_call: TRBV6-2/TRBV6-3; clone_size: .; j_call: TRBJ2-3; cdr3_aa: CASRPGTSGGTDTQYF; cdr3_nt: TGTGCCAGCAGGCCCGGGACTAGCGGGGGCACAGATACGCAGTATTTT
d_call: .; v_call: TRBV19; clone_size: .; j_call: TRBJ2-6; cdr3_aa: CASTPLLAVGANVLTF; cdr3_nt: TGTGCCAGTACCCCCCTCCTCGCAGTGGGGGCCAACGTCCTGACTTTC
d_call: .; v_call: TRBV7-2; clone_size: .; j_call: TRBJ1-2; cdr3_aa: CASSQSYQGYGYTF; cdr3_nt: TGTGCCAGCAGCCAATCGTACCAGGGCTATGGCTACACCTTC
d_call: .; v_call: TRBV6-1; clone_size: .; j_call: TRBJ1-3; cdr3_aa: CASNAGSGNTIYF; cdr3_nt: TGTGCCAGCAATGCAGGCTCTGGAAACACCATATATTTT
d_call: TRBD1; v_call: TRBV10-3; clone_size: few; j_call: TRBJ2-1; cdr3_aa: CAISGTATYNEQFF; cdr3_nt: TGTGCCATCAGCGGGACAGCTACCTACAATGAGCAGTTCTTC
d_call: TRBD2; v_call: TRBV28; clone_size: .; j_call: TRBJ2-1; cdr3_aa: CASSPLGLAGVEQFF; cdr3_nt: TGTGCCAGCAGTCCTCTCGGACTAGCGGGAGTGGAGCAGTTCTTC
d_call: TRBD1; v_call: TRBV19; clone_size: few; j_call: TRBJ1-4; cdr3_aa: CASSIVHRGSEKLFF; cdr3_nt: TGTGCCAGTAGTATCGTTCACAGGGGAAGTGAAAAACTGTTTTTT
d_call: .; v_call: TRBV19; clone_size: once; j_call: TRBJ2-7; cdr3_aa: CASSTRARGEQYF; cdr3_nt: TGTGCCAGTAGTACCAGGGCTCGGGGCGAGCAGTACTTC
d_call: .; v_call: TRBV19; clone_size: .; j_call: TRBJ1-5; cdr3_aa: CASSRRTDSNQPQHF; cdr3_nt: TGTGCCAGTAGTAGGAGGACGGATAGCAATCAGCCCCAGCATTTT
d_call: .; v_call: TRBV28; clone_size: many; j_call: TRBJ1-5; cdr3_aa: CASSLGSGGLAQPQHF; cdr3_nt: TGTGCCAGCAGTTTGGGATCGGGGGGGCTCGCTCAGCCCCAGCATTTT